This TCR beta chain was sequenced during a study of blood T cell repertoires in COVID-19. V lost 3 bases to trimming and J lost 4 bases; unmatched junction nucleotides: 9. The CDR3 totals 17 residues. Germline V CDR1 and CDR2: SNHLY, FYNNEI. Sequencing was performed with immunoSEQ multiplex PCR; in TCRdb, only in-frame clones are kept and a portion is missing. The table has some 120,000 clones, just over 75% seen once. The specimen was peripheral blood. The chain joins TRBV2 to TRBJ2-1; TRBD2 matches at 10 bases. This TCR derives from a human donor in a cohort sampled during active COVID-19. The CDR3 here is CASSDRTTSGEYNEQFF. The DNA for the CDR3 is TGTGCCAGCAGTGACCGGACCACTAGCGGGGAGTACAATGAGCAGTTCTTC.